The clone carrying this TCR beta chain was seen at least ten times. Amplified TCR beta CDR3 regions derived from RNA transcripts. RT-PCR in the first round (using the HTBI primer set) targeted the TCR CDR3. Each CDR3 protein is one row after TCRdb ran MiXCR on the multiplex PCR reads. The sample carries a few hundred thousand distinct CDR3 sequences, around 16% recorded once. The sample comes from a study of T cells in Graves' hyperthyroidism and ophthalmopathy. Study summary: Peripheral blood was secured at the point of initial diagnosis, before any treatment.

V was pared by 6 bases and J by 3 bases, with 6 bases of the junction left unmatched. The CDR3 totals 14 residues. The clonotype comes from a woman between 25 and 40 years old with Graves' hyperthyroidism. The V call is TRBV12-3 or TRBV12-4, the J call TRBJ1-1; TRBD1 matches at 8 bases. Material: blood. CDR3 amino acids: CASRRVQGDTEAFF. The CDR3 bases are TGTGCCAGCAGACGAGTACAGGGGGACACTGAAGCTTTCTTT.